These T cell receptor beta chains were read from a single sample in a study of blood T cell repertoires in COVID-19. Measured with immunoSEQ multiplex PCR; TCRdb has only the in-frame clones, and not every one. This repertoire shows tens of thousands of clones, 90% found once; its top ten account for 6.2%. Sequencing used peripheral blood. These receptors were collected from a man aged 35-49 years with acute or convalescent COVID-19. The CDR3 runs from the conserved cysteine through the conserved F or W. A D gene is named only where the DNA matches it firmly. The size of a clone is reported for some rows only, either as once, few or many, or as a class for expanded clones.

CASTRGNADTQYF	TGTGCCAGCACTCGAGGGAACGCAGATACGCAGTATTTT	NA	NA	TRBV9	TRBJ2-3
CASGLSTGELFF	TGTGCTAGTGGTTTGTCTACCGGGGAGCTGTTTTTT	NA	NA	TRBV12-5	TRBJ2-2
CASSQGGLASSTDTQYF	TGCGCCAGCAGCCAAGGCGGCCTAGCATCTAGCACAGATACGCAGTATTTT	NA	NA	TRBV4-1	TRBJ2-3
CASSLPQVEYGYTF	TGTGCCAGCAGCCTACCACAGGTGGAGTATGGCTACACCTTC	NA	NA	TRBV5-4	TRBJ1-2
CASSLVPGTGEDTQYF	TGCGCCAGCAGCTTGGTACCGGGAACGGGAGAGGATACGCAGTATTTT	NA	NA	TRBV5-1	TRBJ2-3
CASSLGQHSNQPQHF	TGTGCCAGCAGCTTAGGACAGCATAGCAATCAGCCCCAGCATTTT	NA	once	TRBV7-2	TRBJ1-5
CSATIQMNTEAFF	TGCAGCGCCACAATCCAGATGAACACTGAAGCTTTCTTT	NA	NA	TRBV29-1	TRBJ1-1
CASSFRGRGLTDGANVLTF	TGTGCCAGCAGCTTTCGAGGGAGGGGCTTAACGGATGGGGCCAACGTCCTGACTTTC	TRBD2	NA	TRBV11-3	TRBJ2-6
CASSQPGTVSYEQYF	TGTGCCAGCAGCCAACCTGGGACAGTCTCCTACGAGCAGTACTTC	TRBD1	NA	TRBV4-2	TRBJ2-7
CASSLTPSSGNTIYF	TGCGCCAGCAGCCTGACTCCGAGCTCTGGAAACACCATATATTTT	NA	once	TRBV4-1	TRBJ1-3
CASSVAAGVKTSEQFF	TGTGCCAGCAGCGTAGCTGCGGGAGTTAAAACGAGTGAGCAGTTCTTC	TRBD2	once	TRBV9	TRBJ2-1
CASSYSAGSENTIYF	TGTGCCAGCAGTTACTCGGCGGGGAGCGAAAACACCATATATTTT	NA	NA	TRBV6-5	TRBJ1-3
CASRVVRDTEAFF	TGTGCCAGCAGGGTGGTGAGGGACACTGAAGCTTTCTTT	NA	NA	TRBV6-9	TRBJ1-1
CASSFRTGSGETQYF	TGTGCCAGCAGCTTTCGGACAGGGAGTGGAGAGACCCAGTACTTC	TRBD1	NA	TRBV11-2	TRBJ2-5
CASSPRPGTGNYGYTF	TGTGCCAGCAGCCCTCGTCCCGGGACAGGGAACTATGGCTACACCTTC	TRBD1	NA	TRBV7-2	TRBJ1-2
CASSGIPQGATGELFF	TGTGCCAGCAGTGGTATTCCGCAGGGGGCAACCGGGGAGCTGTTTTTT	TRBD1	NA	TRBV2	TRBJ2-2